The next 2 T cell receptor beta chains were all read from a single sample in a study of T cell responses to AZD1222 COVID-19 vaccine. The data were produced by immunoSEQ multiplex PCR, yet TCRdb's version contains in-frame clones alone and is incomplete. This sample has roughly 95,000 clones, with around 90% found just once. The material was peripheral blood, obtained 28 days after the second AZD1222 dose. The receptors come from an adult who received the AZD1222 COVID-19 vaccine.

The gene calls are TRBV5-8 and TRBJ1-5; D call uncertain. Germline loops: CDR1 SGHTS, CDR2 YDEGEE. This CDR3 comprises 17 residues. V was trimmed by 0 bases and J by 0 bases, leaving 13 bases between them. The CDR3 loop is CASSLAGFVHSNQPQHF. CDR3 bases: TGTGCCAGCAGCTTGGCCGGATTCGTACATAGCAATCAGCCCCAGCATTTT.

This clone was seen only once. V gene TRBV2 combines with J gene TRBJ1-1; possible D gene TRBD1, 5 bases. CDR3 length: 15 residues. V shed 6 bases and J shed 5 bases, with 19 bases lying between them. Germline V gene sequence: CDR1 SNHLY, CDR2 FYNNEI. The CDR3 DNA reads TGTGCCAGCAGAACTCAGGGCCCGAGGGGTACTGAAGCTTTCTTT. Translating it yields CASRTQGPRGTEAFF.